This T cell receptor beta chain was sequenced during a study of glioma-infiltrating T cells. TCR alpha and beta CDR3 regions were amplified from RNA using iRepertoire nested multiplex PCR. Via MiXCR, TCRdb re-called the multiplex PCR reads, giving one row per CDR3 protein. The sample shows approximately 400,000 distinct CDR3 sequences, roughly two fifths of them seen only once. A word on this clonotype: Its target is not known.

The study, taken as a whole, reports: Tissue and blood shared very few CDR3 sequences.

Trimming took off 6 bases at V and 7 bases at J, with 25 bases between the two ends. The CDR3 extends over 17 amino acids. CDR1 MGHRA and CDR2 YSYEKL come from the germline V gene. The TCR was taken from a human donor with low-grade glioma or glioblastoma, undergoing nonglioma brain surgery, or in good health (not recorded which). Sequencing was carried out using glioma tissue, nonneoplastic brain tissue, or PBMCs (not recorded which). The chain uses TRBV4-1 and TRBJ2-1, with TRBD2 as a possible D gene (5 bases). The CDR3 region has the DNA TGCGCCAGCAGAAAAGGTGGGCGGGCAGGTGGTAGGAATGAGCAGTTCTTC. This codes for CASRKGGRAGGRNEQFF.